These 28 T cell receptor beta chains came from one sample sequenced in a study of cytomegalovirus exposure and HLA in healthy donors (TCRdb year 2017). To prepare the library, the immunoSEQ multiplex PCR assay was applied. For the multiplex PCR, a mixture combining 60 forward primers for TCR Vbeta segments and 13 reverse primers for TCR Jbeta segments was used. TCRdb holds this immuneACCESS table with in-frame rearrangements only. Some clones are missing; in checked studies, unresolved V genes explain under half, and the rest has no known cause. The sample includes 140,000 to 150,000 clones, with 80% to 90% observed a single time. The top ten clones comprise roughly 4% of the sample. The sequenced material came from PBMCs. The receptor source for this set is a middle-aged woman in good health and CMV-seropositive.

CDR3 sequence (DNA): TGTGCCAGCAGCCACCTATCGGTGGAGGGCGCAATAGGGTCTGGCAATGGCTACACCTTC. Its translation is CASSHLSVEGAIGSGNGYTF. The chain combines TRBV14 with TRBJ1-2; D gene uncertain. V was trimmed by 3 bases and J by 6 bases, leaving 32 bases between them. The CDR3 contains 20 residues. The germline CDR1 and CDR2 sequences are SGHDN and FVKESK.

The chain is built from TRBV4-3 and TRBJ2-3; D is perhaps TRBD1 (5 bases). The CDR3 totals 16 residues. CDR1 LGHNA and CDR2 YSLEER come from the germline V gene. V lost 0 bases to trimming and J lost 2 bases, with 12 bases between them. The DNA of the CDR3 is TGCGCCAGCAGCCAAGAGGGGCGGTCTAACACAGATACGCAGTATTTT. This sequence encodes CASSQEGRSNTDTQYF.

The chain recombines TRBV4-2 with TRBJ2-3; 14 nucleotides align to TRBD2. The CDR3 extends over 18 amino acids. Germline loops: CDR1 LGHNA, CDR2 YNFKEQ. J gave up 6 bases and V 3 bases, and 11 bases lay outside the gene matches. In DNA form, the CDR3 reads TGTGCCAGCAGCCACGGGACTAGCGGGAGCCTACCACAGGATACGCAGTATTTT. Translation: CASSHGTSGSLPQDTQYF.

The chain recombines TRBV7-2 with TRBJ2-5, with D possibly being TRBD1 (7 bases). The germline V and J ends were trimmed by 5 bases and 5 bases, with 15 bases remaining between them. Germline loops: CDR1 SGHTA, CDR2 FQGNSA. The CDR3 totals 14 residues. CDR3 region: CASSQDRAGETQYF. CDR3 nucleotide sequence: TGTGCCAGCAGCCAAGACAGGGCGGGGGAGACCCAGTACTTC.

The chain has TRBV4-3 and TRBJ2-1, with D possibly TRBD2 on 5 matching bases. The germline V and J ends were trimmed by 3 bases and 10 bases, with 13 bases remaining between them. In germline, CDR1 is LGHNA, CDR2 YSLEER. The CDR3 length is 13 residues. The CDR3 sequence: CASSHGPGIEQFF. CDR3 coding DNA: TGCGCCAGCAGCCATGGTCCGGGGATCGAGCAGTTCTTC.

This rearrangement joins TRBV14 to TRBJ2-7; D gene ambiguous. The germline V and J ends were trimmed by 4 bases and 0 bases, with 7 bases remaining between them. The CDR3 sequence is 13 residues long. Germline loops: CDR1 SGHDN, CDR2 FVKESK. The CDR3 protein is CASSPSYSYEQYF. CDR3 in DNA: TGTGCCAGCAGCCCTTCCTACTCCTACGAGCAGTACTTC.

V gene TRBV28 combines with J gene TRBJ2-1, with 13 bases that match TRBD2. Germline assignment: CDR1 MDHEN and CDR2 SYDVKM. V shed 5 bases and J 7 bases; nucleotides not matched to a gene: 8. This CDR3 has 16 amino acids. CDR3 sequence (DNA): TGTGCCAGCAGTATACCGGGACTAGCGGGACTGAATGAGCAGTTCTTC. Amino acid sequence: CASSIPGLAGLNEQFF.

This clone has only a few counts. V and J are TRBV21-1 and TRBJ2-6; the tabulated D call, TRBD2, remains unverified against the DNA. TRBV21-1 is annotated as a pseudogene. The CDR3 is 15 residues long. The CDR3 sequence is CASSKGQRGANVLTF. As DNA, the CDR3 is TGTGCCAGCAGCAAAGGTCAGCGGGGGGCCAACGTCCTGACTTTC.

The table lists this clone with a few counts. V and J are TRBV30 and TRBJ1-2; the D gene is possibly TRBD1 (5 bases). V was cut by 4 bases and J by 4 bases, with 13 bases left in between. This CDR3 region has 13 residues. Germline CDR1 and CDR2: GTSNPN and SVGIG (reference sequence). CDR3: CAWIPGEGYGYTF. CDR3 in DNA: TGTGCCTGGATTCCGGGGGAAGGCTATGGCTACACCTTC.

The J gene is TRBJ2-5, the V gene TRBV5-6, with D possibly matching TRBD1 (6 bases). Germline-derived CDR1 and CDR2 are SGHDT and YYEEEE. The V end was cut by 4 bases, the J end by 2 bases, with 12 bases between. CDR3 size: 14 residues. The CDR3 spells CASSLAQGQETQYF. The CDR3 DNA reads as TGTGCCAGCAGCCTAGCACAGGGTCAAGAGACCCAGTACTTC.

Written as DNA, the CDR3 is TGTGCCAGCAGCGTAGTGGGCAGGGGAGACACTGAAGCTTTCTTT. Protein product: CASSVVGRGDTEAFF. This rearrangement joins TRBV9 to TRBJ1-1; D perhaps matches TRBD1 (6 bases). The V end lost 0 bases, the J end lost 3 bases, and 12 bases lay between the germline ends. The germline V gene encodes CDR1 SGDLS and CDR2 YYNGEE. The CDR3 totals 15 residues.

The chain joins TRBV29-1 to TRBJ2-7, with 9 bases aligning to TRBD1. CDR3 length: 12 residues. The trim removed 6 bases at V and 2 bases at J, leaving 2 bases unmatched. The germline CDR1 and CDR2 sequences are SQVTM and ANQGSEA. CDR3 sequence (DNA): TGCAGCGTACAGGGGGCCACCTACGAGCAGTACTTC. It codes for CSVQGATYEQYF.

The rearrangement links TRBV27 to TRBJ1-5; D may be TRBD1 (6 bases). The germline V gene has CDR1 MNHEY and CDR2 SMNVEV (reference sequence). CDR3 length equals 15 residues. Between the trimmed V and J ends, which lost 4 bases and 3 bases, there was a span of 13 bases. The CDR3 bases are TGTGCCAGCAGTTCAATTGACAGGTCCAATCAGCCCCAGCATTTT. Translation gives CASSSIDRSNQPQHF.

The J gene is TRBJ1-5, the V gene TRBV6-5, with D hard to call. There are 13 residues in the CDR3. Germline-derived CDR1 and CDR2 are MNHEY and SVGAGI. V lost 2 bases to trimming and J lost 2 bases, with 4 bases between them. The CDR3 region has the DNA TGTGCCAGCAGTTACGCGGGCAATCAGCCCCAGCATTTT. Translation gives CASSYAGNQPQHF.

Concerning this clone: One junction end does not reproduce the germline sequence, and a read error may be involved. V usage is TRBV7-9 and J usage is TRBJ1-4; D remains unclear. Looked up from germline, CDR1 is SEHNR and CDR2 is FQNEAQ (reference sequence). CDR3 length: 17 residues. As DNA, the CDR3 is TGTTCCAGCAGCTTAGAACGCCTACTCGACGGGAATGAAAAACTGTTTTTT. Translated, it gives CSSSLERLLDGNEKLFF.

For the CDR3, the DNA is TGTGCCAGCAAAAAACTAGCGGGGGGAGTCTACGAGCAGTACTTC. It is translated as CASKKLAGGVYEQYF. V usage is TRBV6-1 and J usage is TRBJ2-7; 12 nucleotides match TRBD2. CDR3 length: 15 residues. With 7 bases clipped from V and 3 bases from J, the junction kept 7 bases outside the gene matches. Germline V lookup: CDR1 MNHNS, CDR2 SASEGT.

The genes are TRBV30 and TRBJ2-3; the match to TRBD2 covers 8 bases. This CDR3 is 16 amino acids long. CDR1 is GTSNPN and CDR2 is SVGIG in the germline V gene (reference sequence). The V gene end was trimmed by 1 base and the J gene end by 2 bases; junction bases not matched to a gene: 8. DNA for the CDR3: TGTGCCTGGAGTGCCTCTGAGCGGGAGAACACAGATACGCAGTATTTT. Translation gives CAWSASERENTDTQYF.

The genes are TRBV28 and TRBJ1-1, with D perhaps TRBD1 (6 bases). V lost 3 bases and J 6 bases, leaving 11 bases between the germline ends. Germline V lookup: CDR1 MDHEN, CDR2 SYDVKM. CDR3 length equals 13 residues. As DNA, the CDR3 is TGTGCCAGCAGTTTCGACAGGTTGTCTGAAGCTTTCTTT. This encodes CASSFDRLSEAFF.

The rearrangement links TRBV5-4 to TRBJ2-1; 9 bases agree with TRBD2. Trimming at V came to 4 bases and at J to 7 bases, leaving 6 bases not matched to a gene. The CDR3 has 14 amino acids. Germline loops: CDR1 SGHNT, CDR2 YYREEE (reference sequence). The DNA for the CDR3 is TGTGCCAGCAGCCTGCTAGCGGGGAGGAATGAGCAGTTCTTC. This sequence encodes CASSLLAGRNEQFF.

This chain connects TRBV4-1 to TRBJ2-5; 14 positions match TRBD2. Germline V gene sequence: CDR1 MGHRA, CDR2 YSYEKL. This CDR3 region has 17 residues. V shed 4 bases and J 2 bases; nucleotides not matched to a gene: 6. CDR3 loop: CASSPPRLAGGQETQYF. CDR3 nucleotides: TGCGCCAGCAGCCCCCCTAGACTAGCGGGGGGGCAAGAGACCCAGTACTTC.

This clone was picked up one time. Other DNA sequences in the same sample also yield this CDR3. The chain recombines TRBV28 with TRBJ2-7, with 7 bases lining up with TRBD1. Germline CDR1 is MDHEN and CDR2 is SYDVKM. With 6 bases clipped from V and 0 bases from J, the junction kept 2 bases outside the gene matches. The CDR3 consists of 13 residues. Here the CDR3 reads CASRGTASYEQYF. The CDR3 DNA follows: TGTGCCAGCAGAGGGACAGCCTCCTACGAGCAGTACTTC.

This chain uses TRBV28 with TRBJ2-5; perhaps TRBD2 as D (5 bases). The CDR3 is 16 amino acids. Germline CDR1 and CDR2: MDHEN and SYDVKM. Trimming pared 6 bases from V and 3 bases from J, leaving 20 bases between. The CDR3 region has the DNA TGTGCCAGCAGCTCCTCCCTTGCGGGCTGGGAAGAGACCCAGTACTTC. This gives the protein CASSSSLAGWEETQYF.

This CDR3 is CASSLSIRYEQYF. CDR3 coding DNA: TGTGCCAGTAGTTTGAGTATACGCTACGAGCAGTACTTC. The chain joins TRBV19 to TRBJ2-5; D unresolved. The end of the DNA aligns better with TRBJ2-7, so the J call may be wrong. CDR3 length: 13 residues. Germline V gives CDR1 LNHDA, CDR2 SQIVND (reference sequence).

This chain connects TRBV5-1 to TRBJ2-7; 9 bases map to TRBD1. The CDR3 is made up of 15 amino acids. The germline gives CDR1 SGHRS, CDR2 YFSETQ. Germline trimming cut 2 bases from V and 4 bases from J; bases unmatched to any gene: 7. Written as DNA, the CDR3 is TGCGCCAGCAGCTTAATGGGACAGGGCTCATACGAGCAGTACTTC. Residues: CASSLMGQGSYEQYF.

This clone has only one observation. The chain carries TRBV4-1 and TRBJ2-7, with unresolved D. In germline, CDR1 is MGHRA, CDR2 YSYEKL. Between the trimmed V and J ends, which lost 3 bases and 0 bases, there was a span of 15 bases. This CDR3 region has 16 residues. CDR3 sequence reads: CASSQTEQKNSYEQYF. The CDR3 DNA is TGCGCCAGCAGCCAGACCGAACAGAAAAACTCCTACGAGCAGTACTTC.

V usage is TRBV19 and J usage is TRBJ2-1; 10 bases align to TRBD2. The ends lost 3 bases at V and 4 bases at J; junction bases unmatched: 3. The CDR3 extends over 15 amino acids. The germline V gene has CDR1 LNHDA and CDR2 SQIVND (reference sequence). The CDR3 region is CASSITSGVYNEQFF. DNA of the CDR3: TGTGCCAGTAGTATCACTAGCGGGGTTTACAATGAGCAGTTCTTC.

This chain links TRBV29-1 with TRBJ1-2, with a possible D match to TRBD1 (5 bases). This CDR3 contains 13 residues. V lost 5 bases to trimming and J lost 6 bases, with 16 bases between them. Germline CDR1 reads SQVTM; CDR2 reads ANQGSEA. Written as DNA, the CDR3 is TGCAGCGTTAACATCGGGACTCCCCATGGCTACACCTTC. Its translation: CSVNIGTPHGYTF.

This sequence joins TRBV28 and TRBJ1-4; possible D gene TRBD1, 5 bases. V shed 5 bases and J shed 6 bases, with 16 bases lying between them. The CDR3 totals 15 residues. From germline, CDR1 is MDHEN and CDR2 SYDVKM. CDR3 sequence: CASSQLGGGDEKLFF. As DNA, the CDR3 is TGTGCCAGCAGTCAACTGGGCGGGGGGGATGAAAAACTGTTTTTT.